This T cell receptor beta chain was documented in a study of human CD8 memory T cell subsets. Study observations and caveats: Similarly high diversity marked stem-like memory and precursor exhausted T cells, unlike effector memory cells.

In its sample, this clonotype ranks as large. Its target is not known. The CDR3 runs to 11 residues. Germline V CDR1 and CDR2: SEHNR, FQNEAQ (reference sequence). The V end was cut by 0 bases, the J end by 8 bases, with 4 bases between. A UMI-labeled 5' RACE approach was the method that produced the TCR beta libraries. MiXCR, run by TCRdb on the 5' RACE reads, gives a single entry per CDR3 protein. The table lists about 7,900 distinct CDR3 sequences, around 4.2% of them singletons. This chain uses TRBV7-9 with TRBJ1-2; no reliable D call. The sequenced sample consisted of CD8+ T cells from PBMCs. This receptor was obtained from a human donor in good health. As DNA, the CDR3 is TGTGCCAGCAGCTTAGCGGCCGGCTACACCTTC. Encoded protein: CASSLAAGYTF.